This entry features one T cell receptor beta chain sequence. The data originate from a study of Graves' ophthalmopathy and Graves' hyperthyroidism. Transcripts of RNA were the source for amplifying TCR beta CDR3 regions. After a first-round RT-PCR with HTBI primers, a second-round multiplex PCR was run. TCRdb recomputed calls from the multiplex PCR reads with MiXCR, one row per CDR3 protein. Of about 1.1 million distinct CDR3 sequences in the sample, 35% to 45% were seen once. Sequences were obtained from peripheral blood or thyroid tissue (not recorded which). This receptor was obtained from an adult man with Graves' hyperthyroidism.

This CDR3 reads CSVEGGVNYGYTF. The CDR3, as DNA: TGCAGCGTTGAAGGGGGAGTGAACTATGGCTACACCTTC. The chain links TRBV29-1 to TRBJ1-2; no reliable D call. The V end lost 1 base, the J end lost 2 bases, and 8 bases lay between the germline ends. This CDR3 comprises 13 residues. Germline assignment: CDR1 SQVTM and CDR2 ANQGSEA.